Reported below is one T cell receptor beta chain. These data belong to a study of shared clonotypes between healthy human individuals. With 4 bases clipped from V and 1 base from J, the junction kept 4 bases outside the gene matches. Germline V lookup: CDR1 SGHRS, CDR2 YFSETQ. The CDR3 covers 15 residues. The method was immunoSEQ multiplex PCR; TCRdb's version includes in-frame clones alone and lacks a portion of them. This table has 500,000 or so clones, 95% to 96% appearing once. Specimen: naive CD4+ T cells sorted from blood. Subset given: CD45RA+ positively selected. The source of this sequence is a woman aged 25 to 39 in good health. The gene calls are TRBV5-1 and TRBJ2-1; TRBD2 aligns across 8 bases. The CDR3 region is CASSGTRLSYNEQFF. CDR3 in DNA: TGCGCCAGCAGCGGGACTAGATTGTCCTACAATGAGCAGTTCTTC.